This TCR beta chain originates from a study of PD-1 blockade in mismatch repair-deficient tumors. Whole-study context: Enrolled about 2012-2016, patients had progressing, pretreated mismatch repair-deficient cancers of about twelve types.

Findings and caveats of the study: Tumor-resident clones, often undetectable pretreatment in blood, expanded then contracted after pembrolizumab.

As regards this clone: The antigen remains unidentified.

Here immunoSEQ multiplex PCR was the method, and the copy in TCRdb shows in-frame clones only, minus some. The sample carries 38,000 or so clones, approximately 84% recorded once. Mismatch repair deficiency was confirmed in all patients, by PCR or immunohistochemistry. The sample was peripheral blood, taken approximately 78 weeks after starting pembrolizumab. This TCR was recovered from an adult with mismatch repair-deficient cancer.

CDR3 region: CASSLGTSGTGVVLETQYF. CDR3 sequence (DNA): TGCGCCAGCAGCCTAGGGACTAGCGGAACCGGAGTTGTACTGGAGACCCAGTACTTC. The chain employs TRBV5-1 and TRBJ2-5; 11 positions match TRBD2. Germline assignment: CDR1 SGHRS and CDR2 YFSETQ. The trim removed 4 bases at V and 5 bases at J, leaving 19 bases unmatched. The length of the CDR3 is 19 residues.